Listed here are 25 T cell receptor beta chains from one sample, sequenced in a study of OX40 agonist ivuxolimab in advanced cancers. This table comes from immunoSEQ multiplex PCR, and its TCRdb copy is limited to in-frame clones, with some not included. The sample yields tens of thousands of clones, around 90% seen once. Specimen: CD4+ or CD8+ T cells sorted from blood, collected in a trial of the OX40 agonist ivuxolimab. These receptors were obtained from an adult with an advanced solid tumor such as melanoma, head and neck, liver or kidney cancer.

V gene TRBV7-9 combines with J gene TRBJ2-5; unclear D gene. The V gene lost 5 bases and the J gene lost 1 base, with 14 bases spanning the gap. Germline V gene sequence: CDR1 SEHNR, CDR2 FQNEAQ (reference sequence). The CDR3 spans 15 residues. The CDR3 here is CASSPSYGFQETQYF. In nucleotides, the CDR3 is TGTGCCAGCAGCCCTTCTTACGGATTCCAAGAGACCCAGTACTTC.

The chain combines TRBV5-3 with TRBJ2-1, with 8 bases that match TRBD2. TRBV5-3 is labeled an ORF, and its function is uncertain. The CDR3 is 15 residues long. With V trimmed by 3 bases and J by 6 bases, 8 bases remained unmatched. CDR3 region: CARSSGTRASNEQFF. As DNA, the CDR3 is TGTGCCAGAAGCTCCGGGACTAGGGCGTCCAATGAGCAGTTCTTC.

This clone was found once. V gene TRBV5-4 combines with J gene TRBJ1-2; D is possibly TRBD1 (6 bases). This CDR3 has 14 residues. V lost 7 bases and J lost 4, with 17 bases in between. Germline lookup yields CDR1 SGHNT and CDR2 YYREEE (reference sequence). The CDR3 reads CASSLGGLGYGYTF. CDR3 DNA: TGTGCCAGCTCCTTAGGGGGGTTGGGCTATGGCTACACCTTC.

This chain joins TRBV5-1 and TRBJ2-3; 9 nucleotides line up with TRBD2. J lost 6 bases, V lost 0 bases, and 11 bases had no gene match. The CDR3 runs to 17 residues. CDR1 is SGHRS and CDR2 is YFSETQ in the germline V gene. The chain's CDR3 is CASSLVSGGIEFDTQYF. The CDR3 nucleotides read TGCGCCAGCAGCTTGGTTAGCGGGGGTATAGAATTCGATACGCAGTATTTT. The full variable domain, with the rest looked up from reference TRBV5-1 and TRBJ2-3, is KAGVTQTPRYLIKTRGQQVTLSCSPISGHRSVSWYQQTPGQGLQFLFEYFSETQRNKGNFPGRFSGRQFSNSRSEMNVSTLELGDSALYLCASSLVSGGIEFDTQYFGPGTRLTVL.

The chain links TRBV7-2 to TRBJ1-2; D is possibly TRBD1 (5 bases). Germline CDR1 is SGHTA and CDR2 is FQGNSA. The CDR3 contains 14 residues. V was shortened by 1 base and J by 2 bases, with 8 bases between the two germline ends. CDR3 sequence (DNA): TGTGCCAGCAGCTTAGTCAGGGACAACTATGGCTACACCTTC. It translates to CASSLVRDNYGYTF.

The gene calls are TRBV11-2 and TRBJ2-2, with D possibly matching TRBD1 (5 bases). The germline V gene has CDR1 SGHAT and CDR2 FQNNGV. Between the trimmed V and J ends, which lost 10 bases and 5 bases, there was a span of 26 bases. CDR3 length: 17 amino acids. The CDR3 bases are TGTGCCATTAAACGACAGTTCAGGACGATATTAACCGGGGAGCTGTTTTTT. As protein: CAIKRQFRTILTGELFF.

This clone was counted between two and nine times. This chain joins TRBV18 and TRBJ2-1; TRBD1 matches 7 bases. J was trimmed by 8 bases and V by 8 bases; bases with no gene match: 9. The germline V gene encodes CDR1 KGHSH and CDR2 LQKENI. This CDR3 is built from 13 residues. CDR3: CASRWTGLDEQFF. The CDR3 DNA reads as TGTGCCAGCCGCTGGACAGGCTTGGATGAGCAGTTCTTC.

This chain joins TRBV2 and TRBJ2-3, with TRBD2 matching over 9 bases. V lost 5 bases, J lost 12 bases, and 6 bases stayed unmatched. This CDR3 region has 12 residues. CDR1 and CDR2 from the germline V gene are SNHLY and FYNNEI. The CDR3 reads CASSQPGTSQYF. The DNA of the CDR3 is TGTGCCAGCAGTCAGCCCGGGACTAGCCAGTATTTT.

The V gene is TRBV15, the J gene TRBJ1-5; D not certain. Trimming stripped 4 bases from V and 0 bases from J, with 19 bases between. CDR1 and CDR2 from the germline V gene are LNHNV and YYDKDF (reference sequence). CDR3 length: 18 residues. CDR3: CATSIKGKGTGSNQPQHF. The CDR3 DNA is TGTGCCACCAGCATAAAGGGAAAAGGAACGGGTAGCAATCAGCCCCAGCATTTT.

This chain links TRBV28 with TRBJ1-2; D is ambiguous. The CDR3 covers 13 residues. Germline CDR1 is MDHEN and CDR2 is SYDVKM. V was trimmed by 2 bases and J by 8 bases, leaving 12 bases between them. CDR3: CASSLAAPPGYTF. DNA for the CDR3: TGTGCCAGCAGTTTAGCCGCCCCCCCAGGCTACACCTTC.

V and J are TRBV11-2 and TRBJ1-1; D remains ambiguous. CDR1 SGHAT and CDR2 FQNNGV come from the germline V gene. V lost 3 bases, J lost 7 bases, and 15 bases lay in between. This CDR3 contains 14 residues. CDR3 amino acids: CASSFIASGSEAFF. DNA of the CDR3: TGTGCCAGCAGCTTTATCGCCTCCGGGAGTGAAGCTTTCTTT.

This clone was seen only a few times. This chain joins TRBV7-9 and TRBJ1-6, with D possibly TRBD1 on 5 matching bases. The CDR3 contains 14 residues. Germline V gives CDR1 SEHNR, CDR2 FQNEAQ (reference sequence). The germline V and J ends were trimmed by 1 base and 9 bases, with 10 bases remaining between them. CDR3 residues: CASSLVGRGSPLHF. For the CDR3, the DNA is TGTGCCAGCAGCTTAGTGGGGAGGGGTTCACCCCTCCACTTT.

V and J are TRBV10-3 and TRBJ2-1; D call uncertain. Germline loops: CDR1 ENHRY, CDR2 SYGVKD. There are 13 residues in the CDR3. V gave up 10 bases and J gave up 5 bases, with 15 bases separating them. The CDR3: CATQLRSDNEQFF. The CDR3 region has the DNA TGTGCCACCCAGCTTCGGAGCGACAATGAGCAGTTCTTC.

This clone has only one observation. This rearrangement joins TRBV28 to TRBJ1-1; 9 positions match TRBD1. J was trimmed by 8 bases and V by 4 bases; bases with no gene match: 5. The CDR3 contains 13 residues. From germline, CDR1 is MDHEN and CDR2 SYDVKM. CDR3 in amino acids: CASSSLDRGEAFF. CDR3 sequence (DNA): TGTGCCAGCAGTTCCCTGGACAGGGGAGAAGCTTTCTTT. Variable domain in full (rest from reference TRBV28 and TRBJ1-1): DVKVTQSSRYLVKRTGEKVFLECVQDMDHENMFWYRQDPGLGLRLIYFSYDVKMKEKGDIPEGYSVSREKKERFSLILESASTNQTSMYLCASSSLDRGEAFFGQGTRLTVV.

The J gene is TRBJ1-1, the V gene TRBV18; D is possibly TRBD1 (5 bases). Germline V gene data show CDR1 as KGHSH and CDR2 as LQKENI. Trimming left V 11 bases short and J 5 bases short, with 21 bases between. The CDR3 is 14 amino acids. The CDR3 DNA is TGTGCCTCCCAAGGGGCTCAGATGGGGACTGAAGCTTTCTTT. It specifies CASQGAQMGTEAFF.

V gene TRBV5-1 combines with J gene TRBJ2-1; 8 nucleotides match TRBD1. CDR1 is SGHRS, CDR2 YFSETQ, per germline. CDR3 size: 15 residues. Losses at the gene ends were 4 bases for V and 6 bases for J; bases not matched to a gene: 9. The CDR3 loop reads CASSDRTGFSNEQFF. DNA of the CDR3: TGCGCCAGCAGCGATCGGACAGGGTTTTCCAATGAGCAGTTCTTC.

The rearrangement uses TRBV18 and TRBJ2-3; a possible D gene is TRBD2 (6 bases). The CDR3 contains 11 residues. V dropped 6 bases and J dropped 6 bases, with 7 bases sitting between them. Germline assignment: CDR1 KGHSH and CDR2 LQKENI. The CDR3 DNA reads TGTGCCAGCTCCGCGGGGGATACGCAGTATTTT. Residues: CASSAGDTQYF.

The chain combines TRBV6-6 with TRBJ1-2; D is possibly TRBD1 (6 bases). This CDR3 spans 12 amino acids. Germline values: CDR1 MNHNY, CDR2 SVGAGI (reference sequence). Trimming left V 7 bases short and J 7 bases short, with 13 bases between. The CDR3 sequence is CASTRQDGGYTF. The CDR3 DNA reads TGTGCCAGCACCCGACAGGATGGTGGCTACACCTTC.

The chain links TRBV5-1 to TRBJ1-5, with TRBD1 as a possible D gene (5 bases). This CDR3 is 15 amino acids long. The V and J ends lost 1 base and 4 bases respectively, with 12 bases between them. Germline V gene data show CDR1 as SGHRS and CDR2 as YFSETQ. The CDR3 DNA sequence: TGCGCCAGCAGCTTGTGGGGCGGGGCAAATCAGCCCCAGCATTTT. Its translation is CASSLWGGANQPQHF.

The J gene is TRBJ2-1, the V gene TRBV29-1; tentative D call: TRBD2 (6 bases). Trimming left V 7 bases short and J 0 bases short, with 19 bases between. CDR3 length: 16 amino acids. Germline V gene lookup returns CDR1 SQVTM and CDR2 ANQGSEA. The CDR3 DNA reads TGCAGCGCTCCCGGACCCAGGAGGGGCTCCTACAATGAGCAGTTCTTC. As protein: CSAPGPRRGSYNEQFF.

The V and J genes are TRBV19 and TRBJ2-1, with 12 bases lining up with TRBD2. J was trimmed by 6 bases and V by 5 bases; bases with no gene match: 8. The CDR3 has 16 amino acids. Germline-derived CDR1 and CDR2 are LNHDA and SQIVND (reference sequence). This chain's CDR3 is CASSEKTSGRGNEQFF. DNA for the CDR3: TGTGCCAGTAGTGAGAAGACTAGCGGGAGAGGCAATGAGCAGTTCTTC.

V is TRBV9 and J is TRBJ2-7; no firm D call. Germline CDR1 and CDR2: SGDLS and YYNGEE. The CDR3 length is 13 residues. Trimming cost V 3 bases and J 3 bases, with 10 bases left between them. CDR3 in amino acids: CASSARPNYEQYF. In DNA, the CDR3 is TGTGCCAGCAGCGCCCGGCCCAACTACGAGCAGTACTTC.

This chain connects TRBV27 to TRBJ1-4; TRBD1 might be the D (5 bases). Trimming pared 5 bases from V and 5 bases from J, leaving 12 bases between. The CDR3 covers 14 residues. Germline V gene data show CDR1 as MNHEY and CDR2 as SMNVEV (reference sequence). The DNA of the CDR3 is TGTGCCAGCAGTCTGGGGGGTCCGAATGAAAAACTGTTTTTT. This codes for CASSLGGPNEKLFF. Full variable domain (remainder filled in from reference TRBV27 and TRBJ1-4): EAQVTQNPRYLITVTGKKLTVTCSQNMNHEYMSWYRQDPGLGLRQIYYSMNVEVTDKGDVPEGYKVSRKEKRNFPLILESPSPNQTSLYFCASSLGGPNEKLFFGSGTQLSVL.

J is TRBJ2-5 and V is TRBV21-1; TRBD1 is the table's D call and was not checked against the DNA. TRBV21-1 is recorded as a pseudogene. The CDR3 has 17 residues. CDR3 sequence: CASSKRRTGGYEETQYF. In nucleotides, the CDR3 is TGTGCCAGCAGCAAAAGGAGGACAGGGGGTTACGAAGAGACCCAGTACTTC.

This chain links TRBV6-6 with TRBJ2-2; no definite D call. With 7 bases removed from V and 3 bases from J, the gap between germline ends came to 6 bases. CDR3 length equals 12 residues. Germline V gives CDR1 MNHNY, CDR2 SVGAGI (reference sequence). In DNA form, the CDR3 reads TGTGCCAGCACGGCGTACACCGGGGAGCTGTTTTTT. Translated: CASTAYTGELFF.